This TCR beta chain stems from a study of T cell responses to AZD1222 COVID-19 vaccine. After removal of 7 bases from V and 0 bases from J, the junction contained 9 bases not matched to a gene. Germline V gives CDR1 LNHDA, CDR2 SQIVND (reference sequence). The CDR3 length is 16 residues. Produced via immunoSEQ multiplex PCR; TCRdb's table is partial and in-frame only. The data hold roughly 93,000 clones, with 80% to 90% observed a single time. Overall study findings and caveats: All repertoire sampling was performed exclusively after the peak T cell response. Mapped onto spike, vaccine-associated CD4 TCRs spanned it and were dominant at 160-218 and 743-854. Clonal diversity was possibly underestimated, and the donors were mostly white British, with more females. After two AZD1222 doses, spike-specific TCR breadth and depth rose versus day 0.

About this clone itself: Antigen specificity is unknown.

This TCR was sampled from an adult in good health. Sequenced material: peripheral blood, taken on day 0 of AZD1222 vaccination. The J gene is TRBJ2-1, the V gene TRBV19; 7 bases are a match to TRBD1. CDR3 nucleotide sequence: TGTGCCAGTAATTCCGGGACAGCGAACTCCTACAATGAGCAGTTCTTC. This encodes CASNSGTANSYNEQFF.